Presented here are 15 T cell receptor beta chains from one specimen sequenced in a study of identical twins' blood T cells. TCRdb recomputed calls from the 5' RACE reads with MiXCR, one row per CDR3 protein. The sample gives hundreds of thousands of distinct CDR3 sequences, over 25% of which show up once; more than 5.5% is in the top ten. Material: PBMCs. These receptors originate from a woman between 18 and 55 years old in good health.

There are a few counts of this clonotype. The chain is built from TRBV7-2 and TRBJ2-3, with D hard to call. Germline assignment: CDR1 SGHTA and CDR2 FQGNSA. This CDR3 region has 14 residues. Trimming removed 4 bases at V and 3 bases at J, with 11 bases between. CDR3 in DNA: TGTGCCAGCAGCTCCACGATGGGGACAGATACGCAGTATTTT. Encoded protein: CASSSTMGTDTQYF.

The chain has TRBV7-6 and TRBJ1-1, with no clear D. V gave up 0 bases and J gave up 6 bases, with 11 bases separating them. The CDR3 has 14 residues. Germline V gene lookup returns CDR1 SGHVS and CDR2 FNYEAQ. CDR3 amino acids: CASSLAPGGPEAFF. DNA of the CDR3: TGTGCCAGCAGCTTAGCCCCTGGAGGCCCTGAAGCTTTCTTT.

This sequence joins TRBV4-3 and TRBJ2-3; TRBD2 is a possible D gene (5 bases). The V gene's germline CDR1 is LGHNA and CDR2 YSLEER. The CDR3 sequence is 16 residues long. V lost 4 bases to trimming and J lost 2 bases, with 16 bases between them. This CDR3 reads CASSPEGPAFTDTQYF. CDR3 in DNA: TGCGCCAGCAGCCCCGAGGGCCCGGCGTTCACAGATACGCAGTATTTT.

The sample holds a few counts of this clonotype. The rearrangement links TRBV7-9 to TRBJ1-1; D remains unclear. The V gene lost 3 bases and the J gene lost 3 bases, with 26 bases spanning the gap. The CDR3 runs 19 residues. CDR1 and CDR2 from the germline V gene are SEHNR and FQNEAQ (reference sequence). The chain's CDR3 is CASSFPLDGPPGVDTEAFF. The CDR3 DNA sequence: TGTGCCAGCAGCTTCCCTCTTGACGGACCCCCCGGGGTGGACACTGAAGCTTTCTTT.

A few counts support this clonotype. V is TRBV5-6 and J is TRBJ1-5; TRBD1 matches 10 bases. Germline-derived CDR1 and CDR2 are SGHDT and YYEEEE. J was trimmed by 6 bases and V by 4 bases; bases with no gene match: 10. The CDR3 spans 16 residues. CDR3 region: CASSPATGGSSQPQHF. In nucleotides, the CDR3 is TGTGCCAGCAGCCCAGCGACAGGGGGCTCGAGTCAGCCCCAGCATTTT.

The J gene is TRBJ1-3, the V gene TRBV7-2; D is ambiguous. Deletions cut 5 bases from V and 4 bases from J, with 12 bases between. Per the germline V gene, CDR1 is SGHTA and CDR2 is FQGNSA. The CDR3 covers 14 residues. The CDR3, as DNA: TGTGCCAGCAGCCTGGGGTCCGCAGGAAACACCATATATTTT. Translated: CASSLGSAGNTIYF.

This clonotype was picked up a small number of times. This CDR3 reads CASSRGMGNTEAFF. Here the CDR3 DNA reads TGTGCCAGCAGCAGAGGTATGGGGAACACTGAAGCTTTCTTT. This chain joins TRBV7-3 and TRBJ1-1, with no clear D. Between the trimmed V and J ends, which lost 5 bases and 1 base, there was a span of 11 bases. Germline CDR1 is SGHTA and CDR2 is FQGTGA. The CDR3 covers 14 residues.

This clonotype was counted ten times or more. V usage is TRBV19 and J usage is TRBJ1-1; no definite D call. Trimming shortened V by 6 bases and J by 0 bases, and 8 bases separated the two germline ends. The CDR3 has 13 residues. From germline, CDR1 is LNHDA and CDR2 SQIVND (reference sequence). The DNA for the CDR3 is TGTGCCAGTAGGGCCTTAATGAACACTGAAGCTTTCTTT. This sequence encodes CASRALMNTEAFF.

This chain joins TRBV12-3 or TRBV12-4 and TRBJ1-1; 7 positions match TRBD1. V was clipped by 6 bases and J by 1 base; unmatched bases: 5. The CDR3 spans 14 residues. The CDR3 DNA reads as TGTGCCAGCAGCAAGGACAGGAGGAACACTGAAGCTTTCTTT. As protein: CASSKDRRNTEAFF.

This clonotype was seen ten or more times. The chain recombines TRBV6-1 with TRBJ2-1, with 7 positions matching TRBD2. V was pared by 8 bases and J by 2 bases, with 6 bases of the junction left unmatched. The germline CDR1 and CDR2 sequences are MNHNS and SASEGT. This CDR3 region has 14 residues. This chain's CDR3 is CASGERGAYNEQFF. The CDR3 nucleotides read TGTGCCAGCGGAGAGCGGGGAGCCTACAATGAGCAGTTCTTC.

This clonotype was observed a few times. This chain links TRBV7-2 with TRBJ1-1, with D possibly TRBD1 on 6 matching bases. Trimming cost V 9 bases and J 6 bases, with 14 bases left between them. CDR3 size: 12 residues. The germline V gene has CDR1 SGHTA and CDR2 FQGNSA. The CDR3 loop is CARSGAAAEAFF. The CDR3 bases are TGTGCCAGATCAGGGGCAGCGGCTGAAGCTTTCTTT. The full variable domain, completed using reference TRBV7-2 and TRBJ1-1, is GAGVSQSPSNKVTEKGKDVELRCDPISGHTALYWYRQSLGQGLEFLIYFQGNSAPDKSGLPSDRFSAERTGGSVSTLTIQRTQQEDSAVYLCARSGAAAEAFFGQGTRLTVV.

The chain is built from TRBV29-1 and TRBJ2-7; 7 bases align to TRBD1. J lost 0 bases, V lost 7 bases, and 9 bases had no gene match. CDR1 and CDR2 (germline): SQVTM, ANQGSEA. The CDR3 totals 14 residues. The CDR3 bases are TGCAGCGCCCGTACAGGGGAAGGCTCCTACGAGCAGTACTTC. This encodes CSARTGEGSYEQYF.

A few counts support this clonotype. The V gene is TRBV7-6, the J gene TRBJ2-1; TRBD1 or TRBD2 may be the D gene (5 bases each). Germline CDR1 SGHVS, CDR2 FNYEAQ. V was pared by 2 bases and J by 8 bases, with 16 bases between. The CDR3 sequence is 15 residues long. The DNA of the CDR3 is TGTGCCAGCAGCTTAACGTGGGGGATCGTAGATGAGCAGTTCTTC. It encodes CASSLTWGIVDEQFF.

The genes are TRBV12-3 or TRBV12-4 and TRBJ2-3; 8 bases are a match to TRBD1. The CDR3 totals 15 residues. V gave up 6 bases and J gave up 0 bases; unmatched junction bases: 5. The CDR3 coding sequence is TGTGCCAGCAGACAACGGACAGGGAGCACAGATACGCAGTATTTT. The encoded protein is CASRQRTGSTDTQYF.

To note about this clonotype: Since a much larger clone is just one base distant, this may be a read error. V usage is TRBV27 and J usage is TRBJ2-2; D possibly corresponds to TRBD1 (6 bases). Germline CDR1 reads MNHEY; CDR2 reads SMNVEV (reference sequence). CDR3 length: 16 residues. The CDR3 here is CASSSGTGWDTGDLFF. Here the CDR3 DNA reads TGTGCCAGCAGTTCCGGGACCGGGTGGGACACCGGGGATCTGTTTTTT.